Below are 27 T cell receptor beta chains sequenced from a single sample in a study of blood T cells in healthy people across ages. A second about 7 to 12 cycle PCR used barcoded and J-beta primers. TCRdb redid the calling of the 5' RACE reads with MiXCR, one entry per CDR3 protein. Of hundreds of thousands of distinct CDR3 sequences in the sample, around 20% were seen once. Sequenced material: blood. The receptors were sampled from a man aged 65 to 85 in good health.

CDR3 amino acids: CASSRGPSGPPETQYF. For the CDR3, the DNA is TGTGCCAGCAGTCGAGGGCCCAGCGGTCCTCCGGAGACCCAGTACTTC. The chain couples TRBV25-1 to TRBJ2-5, with D tentatively TRBD2 (5 bases). The CDR3 is 16 residues long. Germline CDR1 is MGHDK and CDR2 is SYGVNS. Trimming pared 5 bases from V and 5 bases from J, leaving 21 bases between.

The chain carries TRBV19 and TRBJ2-1; D is unresolved. In germline, CDR1 is LNHDA, CDR2 SQIVND (reference sequence). Trimming removed 4 bases from V and 4 bases from J, with 17 bases in between. This CDR3 has 16 residues. The CDR3: CASSTRSQTGYNEQFF. In DNA form, the CDR3 reads TGTGCCAGTAGTACCCGGTCCCAGACCGGGTACAATGAGCAGTTCTTC.

This clonotype was found a few times. This chain connects TRBV7-2 to TRBJ2-1; 9 bases match TRBD1. V was clipped by 1 base and J by 6 bases; unmatched bases: 7. Germline V gives CDR1 SGHTA, CDR2 FQGNSA. The CDR3 runs to 16 residues. CDR3 DNA: TGTGCCAGCAGCTTAGGGCCGGGACAGGGACGCAATGAGCAGTTCTTC. Translation gives CASSLGPGQGRNEQFF.

V and J are TRBV20-1 and TRBJ2-5, with 7 bases fitting TRBD1. Unmatched junction bases numbered 9, after V lost 3 bases and J lost 5 bases. This CDR3 is built from 14 residues. Per germline, CDR1 DFQATT and CDR2 SNEGSKA (reference sequence). The CDR3, as DNA: TGCAGTGCTAGCCTCGACAGGGAAAAGGAGACCCAGTACTTC. Translation gives CSASLDREKETQYF.

CDR3 amino acids: CASSLFGTATNEKLFF. The CDR3 nucleotides are TGTGCCAGCAGTTTATTCGGGACAGCAACTAATGAAAAACTGTTTTTT. V usage is TRBV12-3 or TRBV12-4 and J usage is TRBJ1-4; 7 positions agree with TRBD1. This CDR3 has 16 residues. V was pared by 2 bases and J by 0 bases, with 3 bases of the junction left unmatched.

In this sample, this clonotype turned up a few times. The chain employs TRBV7-2 and TRBJ2-5, with TRBD1 matching 8 bases. The ends lost 5 bases at V and 11 bases at J; junction bases unmatched: 10. CDR1 is SGHTA, CDR2 FQGNSA, per germline. CDR3 size: 13 residues. The CDR3 region has the DNA TGTGCCAGCAGCAGTAGGACAGGGAAGGAGCAGTACTTC. Protein: CASSSRTGKEQYF.

This chain links TRBV20-1 with TRBJ2-5, with TRBD2 identical over 8 bases. The DNA end is a closer match to TRBJ2-1, so the J assignment may be wrong. Germline V gene lookup returns CDR1 DFQATT and CDR2 SNEGSKA (reference sequence). CDR3 length: 16 amino acids. In nucleotides, the CDR3 is TGCAGTGCTAGAGAAGAGATGGGACTAGATCGGTTTGAGCAGTTCTTC. Amino acids: CSAREEMGLDRFEQFF.

In this sample, this clonotype turned up a few times. One end of the junction does not line up with germline, which may come from a read error. This chain links TRBV7-7 with TRBJ2-1; weak D call: TRBD1 (6 bases). Germline CDR1 reads SSHAT; CDR2 reads FNYEAQ (reference sequence). This CDR3 is built from 14 residues. CDR3 sequence: CASSTHGQNNEQFF. The CDR3, as DNA: TGTGCTAGCAGCACCCACGGACAGAACAATGAGCAGTTCTTC. Full variable domain (rest looked up from reference TRBV7-7 and TRBJ2-1): GAGVSQSPRYKVTKRGQDVTLRCDPISSHATLYWYQQALGQGPEFLTYFNYEAQPDKSGLPSDRFSAERPEGSISTLTIQRTEQRDSAMYRCASSTHGQNNEQFFGPGTRLTVL.

The genes are TRBV5-1 and TRBJ2-5; the match to TRBD1 covers 11 bases. CDR3 length: 15 amino acids. With 1 base clipped from V and 6 bases from J, the junction kept 5 bases outside the gene matches. Germline V gene sequence: CDR1 SGHRS, CDR2 YFSETQ. CDR3 coding DNA: TGCGCCAGCAGCTTGCTGGGACAGGGGGGAAAGACCCAGTACTTC. This translates into CASSLLGQGGKTQYF.

This clonotype was observed a few times. The chain combines TRBV21-1 with TRBJ2-7; the D segment call TRBD2 is taken from the table without a DNA check. TRBV21-1 counts as a pseudogene. The CDR3 consists of 16 residues. In DNA form, the CDR3 reads TGTGCCAGCAGCAAGGGTGACCTAGCGGGAATCTACGAGCAGTACTTC. Its protein is CASSKGDLAGIYEQYF.

The sample holds many counts of this clonotype. The CDR3 bases are TGTGCCACCTCCGGACAGGGGGCGCGGAATGAGCAGTTCTTC. Translation gives CATSGQGARNEQFF. V gene TRBV24-1 combines with J gene TRBJ2-1, with 11 bases fitting TRBD1. CDR1 KGHDR and CDR2 SFDVKD come from the germline V gene. V lost 9 bases and J lost 7; bases outside the gene matches: 7. CDR3 length: 14 residues.

The J gene is TRBJ2-2, the V gene TRBV20-1; D is unclear. Per the germline V gene, CDR1 is DFQATT and CDR2 is SNEGSKA (reference sequence). V lost 2 bases and J lost 1, with 8 bases in between. The CDR3 has 14 amino acids. This chain's CDR3 is CSARNPGNTGELFF. For the CDR3, the DNA is TGCAGTGCTAGAAATCCCGGGAACACCGGGGAGCTGTTTTTT.

As regards this clonotype: Germline is not matched at one junction end, which may reflect a read error. The rearrangement uses TRBV4-1 and TRBJ2-3; tentatively, D is TRBD1 or TRBD2 (5 bases each). The germline gives CDR1 MGHRA, CDR2 YSYEKL. This CDR3 is built from 14 residues. CDR3 protein: CASSQAPWYGTLLF. The DNA for the CDR3 is TGCGCCAGCAGCCAAGCCCCATGGTACGGGACCCTCCTTTTT.

The rearrangement links TRBV9 to TRBJ2-7; D gene uncertain. Germline CDR1 reads SGDLS; CDR2 reads YYNGEE. The CDR3 length is 13 residues. The V end lost 3 bases, the J end lost 5 bases, and 12 bases lay between the germline ends. DNA for the CDR3: TGTGCCAGCAGCGGGTTCCTAGGGCACGAGCAGTACTTC. It yields the protein CASSGFLGHEQYF.

The chain joins TRBV12-3 or TRBV12-4 to TRBJ2-5, with 13 positions matching TRBD2. The DNA matches TRBJ2-7 better at its end, which makes the J call doubtful. The CDR3 covers 15 residues. CDR3: CASSSRLAGGYEQYF. CDR3 in DNA: TGTGCCAGCAGTTCGCGACTAGCGGGAGGTTACGAGCAGTACTTC.

The sample holds a few counts of this clonotype. The rearrangement links TRBV5-1 to TRBJ2-1; a weak D match, TRBD2 (6 bases). The CDR3 runs to 16 residues. The germline CDR1 and CDR2 sequences are SGHRS and YFSETQ. V was cut by 1 base and J by 1 base, with 12 bases left in between. As DNA, the CDR3 is TGCGCCAGCAGCTTGATCGGGACTCTATCCTACAATGAGCAGTTCTTC. This translates into CASSLIGTLSYNEQFF.

The rearrangement uses TRBV12-3 or TRBV12-4 and TRBJ1-6; D perhaps matches TRBD1 (6 bases). The length of the CDR3 is 15 residues. V was cut by 9 bases and J by 3 bases, with 15 bases left in between. The CDR3 region is CASRGEAGYNSPLHF. The CDR3 coding sequence is TGTGCCAGTAGGGGGGAAGCCGGCTATAATTCACCCCTCCACTTT.

The DNA for the CDR3 is TGTGCCAGCACAGAGTCCAAGCCCAATCAGCCCCAGCATTTT. Translating it yields CASTESKPNQPQHF. The V gene is TRBV12-3 or TRBV12-4, the J gene TRBJ1-5; D ambiguous. This CDR3 has 14 amino acids. The germline V and J ends were trimmed by 7 bases and 3 bases, with 13 bases remaining between them.

This clonotype was observed at least ten times. This chain links TRBV10-3 with TRBJ2-6, with TRBD1 as a possible D gene (6 bases). The CDR3 sequence is 15 residues long. Trimming pared 6 bases from V and 2 bases from J, leaving 11 bases between. Germline lookup yields CDR1 ENHRY and CDR2 SYGVKD. This chain's CDR3 is CAISFNRAGANVLTF. DNA for the CDR3: TGTGCCATCAGCTTTAACAGGGCTGGGGCCAACGTCCTGACTTTC.

This clonotype occurred a few times. The V gene is TRBV5-1, the J gene TRBJ2-3; 11 bases fit TRBD2. The germline gives CDR1 SGHRS, CDR2 YFSETQ. V lost 7 bases to trimming and J lost 4 bases; unmatched junction nucleotides: 11. This CDR3 has 16 amino acids. The CDR3: CASSITTSGSADTQYF. The CDR3 nucleotides read TGCGCCAGCTCCATCACTACTAGCGGGAGTGCAGATACGCAGTATTTT. The variable domain in full, completed from reference TRBV5-1 and TRBJ2-3, reads KAGVTQTPRYLIKTRGQQVTLSCSPISGHRSVSWYQQTPGQGLQFLFEYFSETQRNKGNFPGRFSGRQFSNSRSEMNVSTLELGDSALYLCASSITTSGSADTQYFGPGTRLTVL.

This clonotype was seen more than once but under ten times. No conserved phenylalanine or tryptophan ends this CDR3, so it is likely a read error. The V and J genes are TRBV20-1 and TRBJ2-5, with 10 bases lining up with TRBD2. V trimming: 1 base; J trimming: 4 bases; junction bases outside the gene matches: 9. The CDR3 has 16 residues. CDR1 and CDR2 (germline): DFQATT, SNEGSKA (reference sequence). The CDR3 protein is CSARGGASGSLETQYL. The CDR3 nucleotides are TGCAGTGCTAGAGGCGGGGCTAGCGGGAGTTTAGAGACCCAGTACCTC.

This clonotype was seen more than once but under ten times. This chain connects TRBV20-1 to TRBJ2-1, with 10 nucleotides matching TRBD2. Losses at the gene ends were 6 bases for V and 2 bases for J; bases not matched to a gene: 10. Germline assignment: CDR1 DFQATT and CDR2 SNEGSKA (reference sequence). The CDR3 extends over 16 amino acids. The CDR3 DNA reads as TGCAGTGCCAAGAAGCGGGGGGGCCAGACCTACAATGAGCAGTTCTTC. Its translation is CSAKKRGGQTYNEQFF.

The chain employs TRBV20-1 and TRBJ2-4; 12 bases line up with TRBD2. Germline assignment: CDR1 DFQATT and CDR2 SNEGSKA (reference sequence). CDR3 length equals 20 residues. V shed 6 bases, J shed 0 bases, and the junction held 18 bases outside the gene matches. In nucleotides, the CDR3 is TGCAGTGCGAGGGGACTAGCGGGCTCCGCGGGGGGAATAGCCAAAAACATTCAGTACTTC. The encoded protein is CSARGLAGSAGGIAKNIQYF.

This clonotype was seen a handful of times. This chain joins TRBV12-3 or TRBV12-4 and TRBJ2-7; TRBD2 matches 8 bases. The CDR3 is 14 residues long. V was clipped by 5 bases and J by 3 bases; unmatched bases: 6. CDR3 nucleotide sequence: TGTGCCAGCAGTCAGAGCGGGGGAGACTACGAGCAGTACTTC. Protein product: CASSQSGGDYEQYF.

In its sample, this clonotype was seen a few times. The V call is TRBV7-2, the J call TRBJ2-7, with TRBD2 as a possible D gene (5 bases). Germline V gene data show CDR1 as SGHTA and CDR2 as FQGNSA. Trimming cost V 5 bases and J 0 bases, with 17 bases left between them. The CDR3 spans 16 residues. This chain's CDR3 is CASSTASGGNSYEQYF. The CDR3 DNA sequence: TGTGCCAGCAGCACAGCCAGCGGCGGAAACTCCTACGAGCAGTACTTC.

This clonotype has just a few counts. CDR3 amino acids: CASKPNALNTEAFF. CDR3 coding DNA: TGTGCCAGCAAACCCAACGCATTGAACACTGAAGCTTTCTTT. The genes are TRBV7-9 and TRBJ1-1, with D unclear. Germline V CDR1 and CDR2: SEHNR, FQNEAQ (reference sequence). CDR3 length equals 14 residues. Deletions cut 7 bases from V and 0 bases from J, with 12 bases between.

A few counts support this clonotype. The rearrangement links TRBV6-5 to TRBJ2-2; 10 bases line up with TRBD1. From germline, CDR1 is MNHEY and CDR2 SVGAGI. There are 16 residues in the CDR3. After removal of 6 bases from V and 5 bases from J, the junction contained 9 bases not matched to a gene. CDR3 sequence reads: CASRLHGTGATGELFF. The CDR3 coding sequence is TGTGCCAGCAGATTACACGGGACAGGGGCGACCGGGGAGCTGTTTTTT.